A selection of T cell receptor beta chains follows, all from one sample in a study of ipilimumab plus nivolumab after autologous stem cell transplantation. Measured with immunoSEQ multiplex PCR; TCRdb has only the in-frame clones, and not every one. The sample lists some 25,000 clones, 86% occurring once. Sequenced here: PBMCs, sampled in a trial of ipilimumab plus nivolumab as post-transplant consolidation. Every receptor here comes from a male donor with diffuse large B-cell lymphoma. Both conserved end residues are part of each CDR3. D genes are given only for firm matches. Clone size is stated in some rows and not others, as once, few, many or a class when expanded.

j_call d_call v_call clone_size cdr3_nt cdr3_aa
TRBJ2-1 NA TRBV21-1 NA TGTGCCAGCAGCGCCTGCCCTAGCTACCCCGGGCAGGGTGAGCAGTTCTTC CASSACPSYPGQGEQFF
TRBJ1-2 NA TRBV6-6 few TGTGCCAGCAGGAATTTGGGGCAGGTCAATGGCTACACCTTC CASRNLGQVNGYTF
TRBJ2-1 NA TRBV7-8 NA TGTGCCAGCAGCTTCGCCCAATTTGCCGATGAGCAGTTCTTC CASSFAQFADEQFF
TRBJ1-1 TRBD1 TRBV19 NA TGTGCCAGTAGTCCCGTGGACAGGGTGAACACTGAAGCTTTCTTT CASSPVDRVNTEAFF
TRBJ2-7 NA TRBV4-1 NA TGCGCCAGCAGCGCCAGCCCTACCTACTCCTACGAGCAGTACTTC CASSASPTYSYEQYF
TRBJ1-6 NA TRBV11-2 NA TGTGCCAGCAGCTTTGGGTTGGTCGACTCACCCCTCCACTTT CASSFGLVDSPLHF
TRBJ2-1 TRBD1 TRBV5-1 NA TGCGCCAGCAGCAAAACCGGGACAGGAGATGAGCAGTTCTTC CASSKTGTGDEQFF
TRBJ2-7 TRBD2 TRBV2 NA TGTGCCAGAAGGGCCCCTAGCGGGGGGGCCGTGGAGCAGTACTTC CARRAPSGGAVEQYF
TRBJ2-5 NA TRBV7-9 NA TGTGCCAGCAGCTTAGAGATAGGCAGAGAAGAGACCCAGTACTTC CASSLEIGREETQYF
TRBJ1-2 NA TRBV6-1 NA TGTGCCAGCAGTGAGTGGGCGGACTATGGCTACACCTTC CASSEWADYGYTF
TRBJ2-1 NA TRBV7-9 NA TGTGCCAGCAGCCCACAGCGTAATGAGCAGTTCTTC CASSPQRNEQFF
TRBJ2-7 NA TRBV5-1 NA TGCGCCAGCAGCTTGGGACGGGCCGTGTACGAGCAGTACTTC CASSLGRAVYEQYF
TRBJ1-2 NA TRBV11-2 NA TGTGCCAGCAGCTTGGCGGGCTATGGCTACACCTTC CASSLAGYGYTF